Following are 14 T cell receptor beta chains from one sample sequenced in a study of immune cell composition in non-small cell lung cancer. TCRdb's copy holds only in-frame clones and misses some; the assay was immunoSEQ multiplex PCR. The table has approximately 3,000 clones, roughly 70% seen once. Normal lung sampling was at least 3 cm from the tumour, as distant as possible. Material: non-adjacent lung tissue. The receptors were gathered from a human donor with non-small cell lung cancer.

The chain uses TRBV6-4 and TRBJ2-5; 9 bases line up with TRBD1. With V trimmed by 5 bases and J by 5 bases, 3 bases remained unmatched. The CDR3 sequence is 13 residues long. Germline assignment: CDR1 MRHNA and CDR2 SNTAGT. The CDR3 spells CASSPTGGETQYF. The DNA for the CDR3 is TGTGCCAGCAGTCCCACAGGGGGCGAGACCCAGTACTTC.

This sequence joins TRBV2 and TRBJ1-2, with TRBD1 matching over 11 bases. The CDR3 totals 16 residues. Germline loops: CDR1 SNHLY, CDR2 FYNNEI. The V segment lost 4 bases and the J segment 4 bases; nucleotides outside the gene matches: 8. The CDR3 reads CASSGERTGGVYGYTF. The CDR3, as DNA: TGTGCCAGCAGTGGAGAGAGGACAGGGGGCGTCTATGGCTACACCTTC.

The V and J genes are TRBV5-4 and TRBJ2-3; D may be TRBD2 (5 bases). From germline, CDR1 is SGHNT and CDR2 YYREEE (reference sequence). The CDR3 is 14 residues long. The ends were cut back, 2 bases at V and 5 bases at J, with 12 bases in the middle. CDR3: CASSLRGRGDTQYF. The DNA for the CDR3 is TGTGCCAGCAGCTTACGGGGTAGAGGAGATACGCAGTATTTT. Full variable domain (remainder filled in from reference TRBV5-4 and TRBJ2-3): ETGVTQSPTHLIKTRGQQVTLRCSSQSGHNTVSWYQQALGQGPQFIFQYYREEENGRGNFPPRFSGLQFPNYSSELNVNALELDDSALYLCASSLRGRGDTQYFGPGTRLTVL.

The rearrangement joins TRBV7-9 to TRBJ2-1; possibly TRBD1 for D (5 bases). Trimming stripped 5 bases from V and 10 bases from J, with 18 bases between. The CDR3 has 14 residues. Germline assignment: CDR1 SEHNR and CDR2 FQNEAQ (reference sequence). The chain's CDR3 is CASSPPTDTREQFF. The CDR3, as DNA: TGTGCCAGCAGCCCGCCGACAGATACAAGGGAGCAGTTCTTC.

The rearrangement links TRBV9 to TRBJ2-7; 12 bases are a match to TRBD1. The trim removed 1 base at V and 6 bases at J, leaving 5 bases unmatched. This CDR3 has 15 residues. Looked up from germline, CDR1 is SGDLS and CDR2 is YYNGEE. The CDR3 DNA sequence: TGTGCCAGCAGCGTATACGGGACAGGGGGCGTCGAGCAGTACTTC. This codes for CASSVYGTGGVEQYF. Using reference TRBV9 and TRBJ2-7 for the parts outside the CDR3, the full variable domain is DSGVTQTPKHLITATGQRVTLRCSPRSGDLSVYWYQQSLDQGLQFLIQYYNGEERAKGNILERFSAQQFPDLHSELNLSSLELGDSALYFCASSVYGTGGVEQYFGPGTRLTVT.

There are a few counts of this clone. The chain recombines TRBV12-2 with TRBJ1-1; the D call TRBD1 from the table was never checked on the DNA. TRBV12-2 is classified as a pseudogene. The CDR3 covers 15 residues. CDR3 sequence: CASRCRRDRVCEAFF. The CDR3 bases are TGTGCAAGTCGCTGTCGCCGGGACAGGGTTTGTGAAGCTTTCTTT.

The chain employs TRBV11-2 and TRBJ1-2; TRBD1 might be the D (5 bases). V lost 5 bases and J 3 bases, leaving 13 bases between the germline ends. Per the germline V gene, CDR1 is SGHAT and CDR2 is FQNNGV. The CDR3 sequence is 14 residues long. In DNA form, the CDR3 reads TGTGCCAGCAGCCCCAAGACAGCCTACTATGGCTACACCTTC. It encodes CASSPKTAYYGYTF.

CDR3 protein: CASSPNPGNTIYF. The DNA for the CDR3 is TGTGCCAGCAGTCCCAATCCTGGAAACACCATATATTTT. The genes are TRBV6-6 and TRBJ1-3; D not resolved. This CDR3 comprises 13 residues. V was clipped by 5 bases and J by 2 bases, with 7 bases between them. Germline V gene data show CDR1 as MNHNY and CDR2 as SVGAGI (reference sequence).

The V gene is TRBV7-2, the J gene TRBJ1-5; TRBD1 matches at 11 bases. After removal of 11 bases from V and 5 bases from J, the junction contained 5 bases not matched to a gene. The germline CDR1 and CDR2 sequences are SGHTA and FQGNSA. CDR3 length equals 13 residues. The CDR3 region is CAAGQGADQPQHF. CDR3 coding DNA: TGTGCCGCCGGACAGGGGGCGGATCAGCCCCAGCATTTT.

The genes are TRBV13 and TRBJ1-2; no clear D gene. The V end lost 5 bases, the J end lost 7 bases, and 17 bases lay between the germline ends. This CDR3 spans 14 amino acids. Germline loops: CDR1 PRHDT, CDR2 FYEKMQ (reference sequence). The CDR3 DNA follows: TGTGCCAGCAGCATACGAGGGAGTAAGTTTGGCTACACCTTC. Amino acid sequence: CASSIRGSKFGYTF.

The genes are TRBV29-1 and TRBJ2-1, with 7 nucleotides matching TRBD1. The CDR3 loop spans 13 amino acids. Germline CDR1 and CDR2: SQVTM and ANQGSEA. With 7 bases clipped from V and 8 bases from J, the junction kept 11 bases outside the gene matches. The CDR3 loop is CSAGTAPTHEQFF. For the CDR3, the DNA is TGCAGCGCCGGGACAGCCCCTACCCATGAGCAGTTCTTC.

This chain uses TRBV4-1 with TRBJ1-2; D might be TRBD1 (5 bases). Germline assignment: CDR1 MGHRA and CDR2 YSYEKL. The CDR3 has 15 amino acids. V was shortened by 5 bases and J by 1 base, with 14 bases between the two germline ends. CDR3 loop: CASSYTAQDNYGYTF. The CDR3 region has the DNA TGCGCCAGCAGCTATACCGCACAGGATAACTATGGCTACACCTTC.

The chain links TRBV5-5 to TRBJ2-7; D may be TRBD1 (6 bases). V dropped 0 bases and J dropped 1 base, with 20 bases sitting between them. This CDR3 region has 18 residues. Germline values: CDR1 SGHKS, CDR2 YYEKEE (reference sequence). The CDR3 protein is CASSLEGHGVLSSYEQYF. DNA of the CDR3: TGTGCCAGCAGCTTGGAGGGACACGGAGTATTGAGTTCCTACGAGCAGTACTTC.

This clone was observed a handful of times. This sequence joins TRBV5-4 and TRBJ1-6; 11 bases fit TRBD1. CDR1 is SGHNT, CDR2 YYREEE, per germline (reference sequence). CDR3 length equals 16 residues. The ends lost 4 bases at V and 5 bases at J; junction bases unmatched: 5. The CDR3 sequence is CASSIGQGANNSPLHF. The CDR3 DNA is TGTGCCAGCAGCATAGGACAGGGGGCGAATAATTCACCCCTCCACTTT.